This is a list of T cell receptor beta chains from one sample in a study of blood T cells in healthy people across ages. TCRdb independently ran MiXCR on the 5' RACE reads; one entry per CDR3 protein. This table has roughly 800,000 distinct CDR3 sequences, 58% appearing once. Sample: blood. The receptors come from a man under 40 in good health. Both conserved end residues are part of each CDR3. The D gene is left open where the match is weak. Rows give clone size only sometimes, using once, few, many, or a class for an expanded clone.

cdr3_nt: TGTGCCAGCAGGAGGGGCTCTACCTACGAGCAGTACTTC; cdr3_aa: CASRRGSTYEQYF; d_call: NA; j_call: TRBJ2-7; v_call: TRBV5-6; clone_size: NA
cdr3_nt: TGTGCCAGCCGGAAGAGCAGGAGCTCCTACGAGCAGTACTTC; cdr3_aa: CASRKSRSSYEQYF; d_call: NA; j_call: TRBJ2-7; v_call: TRBV12-3/TRBV12-4; clone_size: NA
cdr3_nt: TGTGCCAGCAGCCTAGGGACTAGCGGGGGATACTCCTACGAGCAGTACTTC; cdr3_aa: CASSLGTSGGYSYEQYF; d_call: TRBD2; j_call: TRBJ2-7; v_call: TRBV9; clone_size: NA
cdr3_nt: TGCGCCAGCAGCTGGGGACAGGGGGCGGCCACTGAAGCTTTCTTT; cdr3_aa: CASSWGQGAATEAFF; d_call: TRBD1; j_call: TRBJ1-1; v_call: TRBV5-1; clone_size: once
cdr3_nt: TGTGCCAGCAGCACGGGACACCCGATTGAAAAACTGTTTTTT; cdr3_aa: CASSTGHPIEKLFF; d_call: NA; j_call: TRBJ1-4; v_call: TRBV7-9; clone_size: NA
cdr3_nt: TGTGCCAGCAGCTTAGGGTTGGACGGAGCGGTCATTCAGTACTTC; cdr3_aa: CASSLGLDGAVIQYF; d_call: NA; j_call: TRBJ2-4; v_call: TRBV7-9; clone_size: NA
cdr3_nt: TGTGCCAGCAGCCAAAGCGCGACGGGGTTCGAGCAGTACTTC; cdr3_aa: CASSQSATGFEQYF; d_call: NA; j_call: TRBJ2-7; v_call: TRBV3-1; clone_size: NA
cdr3_nt: TGTGCCAGCAGTAACTGCGGACAGGGGCAACCCAATGGCTACACCTTC; cdr3_aa: CASSNCGQGQPNGYTF; d_call: TRBD1; j_call: TRBJ1-2; v_call: TRBV5-5; clone_size: NA
cdr3_nt: TGTGCCAGCAGTCGAACGACAGGGTCCGATAATGAAAAACTGTTTTTT; cdr3_aa: CASSRTTGSDNEKLFF; d_call: TRBD1; j_call: TRBJ1-4; v_call: TRBV12-3/TRBV12-4; clone_size: NA
cdr3_nt: TGTGCCAGCAGCCAACCAGGGAATGTCCACGAGCAGTACTTC; cdr3_aa: CASSQPGNVHEQYF; d_call: NA; j_call: TRBJ2-7; v_call: TRBV4-2; clone_size: NA
cdr3_nt: TGTGCCAGCAGTTCTTTTGTACACGCAGAGACCCAGTACTTC; cdr3_aa: CASSSFVHAETQYF; d_call: NA; j_call: TRBJ2-5; v_call: TRBV6-6; clone_size: NA
cdr3_nt: TGTGCCAGCGGGTCCGGGACCACGACTTACGAGCAGTACTTC; cdr3_aa: CASGSGTTTYEQYF; d_call: NA; j_call: TRBJ2-7; v_call: TRBV6-2/TRBV6-3; clone_size: NA
cdr3_nt: TGCAGCGGAAGTATAGATGAGCAGTTCTTC; cdr3_aa: CSGSIDEQFF; d_call: NA; j_call: TRBJ2-1; v_call: TRBV29-1; clone_size: NA
cdr3_nt: TGTGCCAGCACTCGGGTCGGGGGGGCGAGGACTGAAGCTTTCTTT; cdr3_aa: CASTRVGGARTEAFF; d_call: NA; j_call: TRBJ1-1; v_call: TRBV7-2; clone_size: NA
cdr3_nt: TGTGCCAGCGGCATTAGTGGGGGGCGCGGAGAGACCCAGTACTTC; cdr3_aa: CASGISGGRGETQYF; d_call: NA; j_call: TRBJ2-5; v_call: TRBV7-2; clone_size: few
cdr3_nt: TGTGCCAGCAGCCGTACTGCTGGGCAGAGCCCTAACTATGGCTACACCTTC; cdr3_aa: CASSRTAGQSPNYGYTF; d_call: NA; j_call: TRBJ1-2; v_call: TRBV6-6; clone_size: NA
cdr3_nt: TGTGCCAGCAGCTTAAGGATAGGGGTCGGGAATGGCTACACCTTC; cdr3_aa: CASSLRIGVGNGYTF; d_call: NA; j_call: TRBJ1-2; v_call: TRBV7-9; clone_size: NA
cdr3_nt: TGCAGTGCTAGTGATGGACAGTTTTCCGACGAGCAGTACTTC; cdr3_aa: CSASDGQFSDEQYF; d_call: NA; j_call: TRBJ2-7; v_call: TRBV20-1; clone_size: NA
cdr3_nt: TGTGCCAGCAGTTTACAGCCAGCGGGAGTTAACTACGAGCAGTACTTC; cdr3_aa: CASSLQPAGVNYEQYF; d_call: TRBD2; j_call: TRBJ2-7; v_call: TRBV27; clone_size: NA
cdr3_nt: TGTGCCAGCAGTCCAAAACGCGATTACTCTCCTTTAAATTCACCCCTCCACTTT; cdr3_aa: CASSPKRDYSPLNSPLHF; d_call: NA; j_call: TRBJ1-6; v_call: TRBV6-1; clone_size: NA
cdr3_nt: TGTGCCAGCAGTGAGGACTCGGGGCTGGGTGAGCAGTACTTC; cdr3_aa: CASSEDSGLGEQYF; d_call: NA; j_call: TRBJ2-7; v_call: TRBV7-9; clone_size: NA
cdr3_nt: TGCAGTGCTACCTACTATGGCTACACCTTC; cdr3_aa: CSATYYGYTF; d_call: NA; j_call: TRBJ1-2; v_call: TRBV20-1; clone_size: few
cdr3_nt: TGTGCCAGCAGCTTAACGACACTAGCGGGAACCAATGAGCAGTTCTTC; cdr3_aa: CASSLTTLAGTNEQFF; d_call: TRBD2; j_call: TRBJ2-1; v_call: TRBV7-3; clone_size: NA
cdr3_nt: TGTGCCAGCAGCGCACTAGCGCTGCAAGAGACCCAGTACTTC; cdr3_aa: CASSALALQETQYF; d_call: TRBD2; j_call: TRBJ2-5; v_call: TRBV7-2; clone_size: few
cdr3_nt: TGTGCCAGCAGTGTTACAGGGCCTGCCGGAGAGACCCAGTACTTC; cdr3_aa: CASSVTGPAGETQYF; d_call: NA; j_call: TRBJ2-5; v_call: TRBV2; clone_size: NA
cdr3_nt: TGTGCCATTCAAAGCTCCTATAATTCACCCCTCCACTTT; cdr3_aa: CAIQSSYNSPLHF; d_call: NA; j_call: TRBJ1-6; v_call: TRBV10-3; clone_size: few
cdr3_nt: TGTGCCAGCAGCTTATACGGGACAGGGATATCACCCCTCCACTTT; cdr3_aa: CASSLYGTGISPLHF; d_call: TRBD1; j_call: TRBJ1-6; v_call: TRBV11-1; clone_size: NA
cdr3_nt: TGCAGTGCTAGACTAGCCGGAGATCCGCAGTATTTT; cdr3_aa: CSARLAGDPQYF; d_call: NA; j_call: TRBJ2-3; v_call: TRBV20-1; clone_size: NA
cdr3_nt: TGTGCCAGCAGCTCTCGCGACAGGGGCGCCACTAACGAGCAGTACTTC; cdr3_aa: CASSSRDRGATNEQYF; d_call: TRBD1; j_call: TRBJ2-7; v_call: TRBV7-3; clone_size: few
cdr3_nt: TGCAGTGCTAGAGATTTCGGACTCCTGGAAGGCTACACCTTC; cdr3_aa: CSARDFGLLEGYTF; d_call: NA; j_call: TRBJ1-2; v_call: TRBV20-1; clone_size: NA
cdr3_nt: TGTGCCAGCAGCCCCCATCTCCTAGCGGGAGATCAGGAGACCCAGTACTTC; cdr3_aa: CASSPHLLAGDQETQYF; d_call: TRBD2; j_call: TRBJ2-5; v_call: TRBV7-6; clone_size: NA
cdr3_nt: TGCAGCGCTACGGGACAGGGCGGGGTTGGCTACACCTTC; cdr3_aa: CSATGQGGVGYTF; d_call: TRBD1; j_call: TRBJ1-2; v_call: TRBV20-1; clone_size: NA
cdr3_nt: TGTGCCAGCAGGAAGGAGACTAGCGGGTCCTACGAGCAGTACTTC; cdr3_aa: CASRKETSGSYEQYF; d_call: TRBD2; j_call: TRBJ2-7; v_call: TRBV2; clone_size: NA
cdr3_nt: TGTGCCAGCATGGACCCAAGGGCCCTTCTAGCCAAAAACATTCAGTACTTC; cdr3_aa: CASMDPRALLAKNIQYF; d_call: NA; j_call: TRBJ2-4; v_call: TRBV6-1; clone_size: NA
cdr3_nt: TGTGCCAGCAACTCCGGGACAGGGGATCAGCCCCAGCATTTT; cdr3_aa: CASNSGTGDQPQHF; d_call: TRBD1; j_call: TRBJ1-5; v_call: TRBV9; clone_size: NA
cdr3_nt: TGTGCCAGCAGCTTTAAATTTGGCTACGCAGATACGCAGTATTTT; cdr3_aa: CASSFKFGYADTQYF; d_call: NA; j_call: TRBJ2-3; v_call: TRBV5-6; clone_size: NA
cdr3_nt: TGTGCCAGCAGTGAAGTGGGGGGGTTTCACGAGCAGTACTTC; cdr3_aa: CASSEVGGFHEQYF; d_call: TRBD2; j_call: TRBJ2-7; v_call: TRBV6-1; clone_size: NA
cdr3_nt: TGTGCCAGCAGCTTTGGGACAGGGGGTGAGCAGTTCTTC; cdr3_aa: CASSFGTGGEQFF; d_call: TRBD1; j_call: TRBJ2-1; v_call: TRBV7-8; clone_size: NA
cdr3_nt: TGTGCCAGCAGCTTAAGGTCCATTGGTGCGCAGTATTTT; cdr3_aa: CASSLRSIGAQYF; d_call: NA; j_call: TRBJ2-3; v_call: TRBV11-2; clone_size: NA
cdr3_nt: TGCAGTGCTAGAGTCCCCGGGACAGGGTCCTACGAGCAGTACTTC; cdr3_aa: CSARVPGTGSYEQYF; d_call: TRBD1; j_call: TRBJ2-7; v_call: TRBV20-1; clone_size: NA
cdr3_nt: TGCAGCGTGGGGACAGGCGATGGCTACACCTTC; cdr3_aa: CSVGTGDGYTF; d_call: TRBD1; j_call: TRBJ1-2; v_call: TRBV29-1; clone_size: NA
cdr3_nt: TGTGCCAGCAGCTCCCAGGGGGAAGGGAGCTCCTACAATGAGCAGTACTTC; cdr3_aa: CASSSQGEGSSYNEQYF; d_call: TRBD1; j_call: TRBJ2-7; v_call: TRBV7-9; clone_size: NA
cdr3_nt: TGTGCCAGCTGCCGGACTAGCGGTTTCACAGATACGCAGTATTTT; cdr3_aa: CASCRTSGFTDTQYF; d_call: TRBD2; j_call: TRBJ2-3; v_call: TRBV27; clone_size: NA
cdr3_nt: TGTGCCAGCAGTCCAGGGATAGCAACTAATGAAAAACTGTTTTTT; cdr3_aa: CASSPGIATNEKLFF; d_call: NA; j_call: TRBJ1-4; v_call: TRBV6-5; clone_size: NA
cdr3_nt: TGTGCCAGCAGCCACTCTAGCGGGAGGTACAATGAGCAGTTCTTC; cdr3_aa: CASSHSSGRYNEQFF; d_call: TRBD2; j_call: TRBJ2-1; v_call: TRBV3-1; clone_size: once
cdr3_nt: TGTGCCAGCAGCCAAGATCGTCAGGGGGCCTCTGGAAACACCATATATTTT; cdr3_aa: CASSQDRQGASGNTIYF; d_call: TRBD1; j_call: TRBJ1-3; v_call: TRBV4-2; clone_size: NA
cdr3_nt: TGTGCCAGCAGTTTAGGTGGGAGGGCCGGAGATACGCAGTATTTT; cdr3_aa: CASSLGGRAGDTQYF; d_call: TRBD2; j_call: TRBJ2-3; v_call: TRBV12-3/TRBV12-4; clone_size: NA